The present entry profiles one T cell receptor beta chain with its context. Its binding antigen is unknown. Base-call qualities are not available, and no considerably larger clone is one nucleotide away. For sequencing of the TCRbeta CDR3 region, genomic DNA was extracted from the sorted cells. TCRbeta CDR3 regions were sequenced using the immunoSEQ Assay. TCRdb retrieved this table from immuneACCESS and kept in-frame rearrangements only. Not all clones are present; in checked studies, unresolved V genes account for under half, and no reason is known for the remainder. The sample data list some 40,000 clones, and 92% of these were observed just once. The leading ten clones occupy nearly 15% of the sample. The data stem from a study of OX40 agonist ivuxolimab in advanced cancers. About the study as a whole: Ivuxolimab, which targeted the costimulatory receptor OX40 (CD134), was an agonistic, fully human IgG2 monoclonal antibody. Intravenous ivuxolimab was administered to patients every 2 weeks at six dose levels: 0.01, 0.1, 0.3, 1.5, 3 and 10 mg/kg. Of the 50 to 55 patients in dose escalation, 19 had hepatocellular carcinoma, some 15 had melanoma, 9 had renal cell carcinoma and 9 had head and neck cancer. In the dose-escalation cohort, approximately 82% of patients were male, and the mean age was approximately 60 years, with a range of roughly 23 to 85. Prior anti-PD-1, anti-PD-L1 or anti-CTLA-4 therapy was permitted, and checkpoint inhibitors had been received by around 40% of dose-escalation patients. Partial responses were achieved by three dose-escalation patients, of whom one had hepatocellular carcinoma and two had cutaneous melanoma. The point of sequencing TCRbeta in the periphery was to test whether ivuxolimab changed TCR sequence diversity and drove clonal T-cell expansion. The paper reports the monotherapy dose-escalation portion (N = 52 patients) of the phase I ivuxolimab trial.

General study outcomes and caveats: On average, CD8+ T cells showed more expanded clones than CD4+ T cells after ivuxolimab. The antigen specificity of the peripheral T cells that underwent clonal expansion was not determined. In the 0.1-3.0 mg/kg groups, partial responders were among the patients with the lowest normalized peripheral clonal expansion, particularly in CD8+ T cells. Low levels of normalized T-cell clonal expansion were also seen in some patients who did not respond. At doses of 0.1 to 3.0 mg/kg, clonal expansion of both CD4+ and CD8+ T cells in blood was seen between baseline and week 6.

Patients with autoimmune disease history or receiving systemic immunosuppression were excluded from the trial. Peripheral blood for TCR sequencing was collected from all dose cohorts at baseline, on cycle 4 day 1, and on cycle 7 day 1. The samples were taken from a phase I, first-in-human, multicenter, open-label dose-escalation trial of ivuxolimab. Adults with locally advanced or metastatic melanoma, renal cell, hepatocellular, or head and neck squamous cell carcinoma were enrolled in the trial. Before TCR sequencing, CD4+ T cells and CD8+ T cells were sorted from peripheral blood as separate populations. For CDR1 and CDR2, the germline V gene lists SGHRS and YFSETQ. V is cut back by 4 bases and J by 2 bases, with 13 bases in the junction unmatched. Including the terminal cysteine and phenylalanine, the CDR3 comprises 19 residues. Here the CDR3 DNA is all that survives: 57 bases in frame from base 1.

Sample: CD4+ or CD8+ T cells sorted from blood, taken in a trial of the OX40 agonist ivuxolimab. The TCR was taken from an adult with an advanced solid tumor such as melanoma, head and neck, liver or kidney cancer. The chain is assembled from TRBV5-1 and TRBJ2-1, with 12 middle bases fitting TRBD2. The nucleotide sequence reads as follows: TGCGCCAGCAGCGTTTTGGGACTAGCGGGTTATAGGACCTACAATGAGCAGTTCTTC. It codes for CASSVLGLAGYRTYNEQFF.